Included here is one TCR beta chain sequence, with context. Its antigen is not identified. This specimen belongs to a study of a mutant IDH1 vaccine in newly diagnosed glioma. Study details: Patients had received radiotherapy, temozolomide, or both previously, most receiving both.

Generated by immunoSEQ multiplex PCR, the TCRdb table keeps only in-frame clones and is missing some. Of over 50,000 clones in the sample, about three quarters were seen once. The germline V and J ends were trimmed by 5 bases and 7 bases, with 11 bases remaining between them. Germline assignment: CDR1 LNHNV and CDR2 YYDKDF (reference sequence). The CDR3 spans 13 residues. Time point specified: week 47, end of study. Vaccination comprised doses that each held 300 ug of mutant IDH1 20-mer peptide, plus topical imiquimod. The rearrangement uses TRBV15 and TRBJ1-4, with D perhaps matching TRBD1 (5 bases). The sample was PBMCs, taken from a glioma patient whose treatment included an IDH1 peptide vaccine. This receptor was identified in a woman aged 40 to 50 with glioma. Some clones in this sample may be carry-over from other donors' samples. The CDR3 DNA is TGTGCCACCAGCGGGCAGGGCGGTGAAAAACTGTTTTTT. Its translation is CATSGQGGEKLFF. The full variable domain, its missing parts supplied by reference TRBV15 and TRBJ1-4, is DAMVIQNPRYQVTQFGKPVTLSCSQTLNHNVMYWYQQKSSQAPKLLFHYYDKDFNNEADTPDNFQSRRPNTSFCFLDIRSPGLGDTAMYLCATSGQGGEKLFFGSGTQLSVL.